This is a list of T cell receptor beta chains from one sample in a study of T cell responses to AZD1222 COVID-19 vaccine. Generated by immunoSEQ multiplex PCR, the TCRdb table keeps only in-frame clones and is missing some. The profile shows under 150,000 clones, roughly 90% of them singletons. This material consisted of peripheral blood, taken on day 0 of AZD1222 vaccination. The origin of the receptors is an adult in good health. Both conserved end residues are part of each CDR3. Each record gives: clone size, J gene, V gene, D gene, CDR3 DNA, CDR3 protein. D genes are given only for firm matches. Clone size is shown for a subset of rows, as once, few, many or a class of expanded clone.

size: NA; J: TRBJ1-3; V: TRBV7-2; D: NA; DNA: TGTGCCAGCAGCTTATTCTCTGGAAACACCATATATTTT; CDR3: CASSLFSGNTIYF
size: NA; J: TRBJ2-3; V: TRBV13; D: NA; DNA: TGTGCCAGCAGCTTACTAGCTAGCGGCACAGATACGCAGTATTTT; CDR3: CASSLLASGTDTQYF
size: NA; J: TRBJ1-2; V: TRBV19; D: NA; DNA: TGTGCCAGTAGTCGGCGGGCGGCGGGGCAGTTTAACTATGGCTACACCTTC; CDR3: CASSRRAAGQFNYGYTF
size: NA; J: TRBJ1-3; V: TRBV10-3; D: TRBD1; DNA: TGTGCCATCAGCCAAGACAGGGGCACTGGAAACACCATATATTTT; CDR3: CAISQDRGTGNTIYF
size: NA; J: TRBJ2-5; V: TRBV2; D: NA; DNA: TGTGCCAGCAGGGAAGGTTGGGGTGTGGGGAAAGAGACCCAGTACTTC; CDR3: CASREGWGVGKETQYF
size: NA; J: TRBJ2-1; V: TRBV9; D: NA; DNA: TGTGCCAGCAGCGTAGGTCCCGGGACACGATACAATGAGCAGTTCTTC; CDR3: CASSVGPGTRYNEQFF
size: NA; J: TRBJ1-5; V: TRBV6-5; D: NA; DNA: TGTGCCAGCAGTTACAATTGGGGAGGCCAGCCCCAGCATTTT; CDR3: CASSYNWGGQPQHF
size: NA; J: TRBJ1-1; V: TRBV28; D: TRBD1; DNA: TGTGCCAGCAACTACCAGGGGGCACTTTTCAACACTGAAGCTTTCTTT; CDR3: CASNYQGALFNTEAFF
size: once; J: TRBJ2-1; V: TRBV20-1; D: TRBD2; DNA: TGCAGTGCTAGTGGGACTAGGAGGGTCGATGAGCAGTTCTTC; CDR3: CSASGTRRVDEQFF
size: once; J: TRBJ1-3; V: TRBV4-2; D: NA; DNA: TGTGCCAGCAGCCAAGCTGGAAACACCATATATTTT; CDR3: CASSQAGNTIYF
size: NA; J: TRBJ2-7; V: TRBV7-9; D: TRBD1; DNA: TGTGCCAGCAGCTCCGGGACAGGGATTTCCTACGAGCAGTACTTC; CDR3: CASSSGTGISYEQYF
size: NA; J: TRBJ2-3; V: TRBV5-8; D: NA; DNA: TGTGCCAGCAGCTTGTTAACGACCTACACAGATACGCAGTATTTT; CDR3: CASSLLTTYTDTQYF
size: NA; J: TRBJ2-7; V: TRBV12-3/TRBV12-4; D: NA; DNA: TGTGCCAGCAGTTCACCGGGGGTATACGAGCAGTACTTC; CDR3: CASSSPGVYEQYF
size: NA; J: TRBJ1-1; V: TRBV9; D: NA; DNA: TGTGCCAGCAGCCTGATCACAGCGGGGAGTGAAGCTTTCTTT; CDR3: CASSLITAGSEAFF
size: few; J: TRBJ1-2; V: TRBV29-1; D: NA; DNA: TGCAGCGTTGCCGTGACTAACTATGGCTACACCTTC; CDR3: CSVAVTNYGYTF
size: NA; J: TRBJ1-5; V: TRBV19; D: NA; DNA: TGTGCCAGTAGGGAGACAGTGTATAGCAATCAGCCCCAGCATTTT; CDR3: CASRETVYSNQPQHF
size: NA; J: TRBJ1-5; V: TRBV7-2; D: TRBD1; DNA: TGTGCCAGCAGCAGTCGACAGGGAGGCCAGCCCCAGCATTTT; CDR3: CASSSRQGGQPQHF
size: NA; J: TRBJ1-4; V: TRBV27; D: TRBD1; DNA: TGTGCCAGCAGCGGTAGGACAGGGTTCAATGAAAAACTGTTTTTT; CDR3: CASSGRTGFNEKLFF
size: NA; J: TRBJ2-3; V: TRBV5-1; D: NA; DNA: TGCGCCAGCAGCTTGCGGGGGAGCACAGATACGCAGTATTTT; CDR3: CASSLRGSTDTQYF
size: NA; J: TRBJ1-1; V: TRBV11-1; D: TRBD1; DNA: TGTGCCAGCAGCCCAAGGGACAGGTGGGGTCGAACTGAAGCTTTCTTT; CDR3: CASSPRDRWGRTEAFF
size: NA; J: TRBJ1-5; V: TRBV2; D: TRBD1; DNA: TGTGCCAGCAGAGGACAGGGGGCGCTTCGTCAGCCCCAGCATTTT; CDR3: CASRGQGALRQPQHF
size: NA; J: TRBJ1-6; V: TRBV30; D: TRBD1; DNA: TGTGCCTGGAGACCATGGCAGGGGGCGGGTAATTCACCCCTCCACTTT; CDR3: CAWRPWQGAGNSPLHF
size: NA; J: TRBJ2-7; V: TRBV28; D: NA; DNA: TGTGCCAGCACCGACCCGGTGACCTACGAGCAGTACTTC; CDR3: CASTDPVTYEQYF
size: NA; J: TRBJ1-5; V: TRBV28; D: NA; DNA: TGTGCCAGCAGTTTCGCCAGGGATAGCAATCAGCCCCAGCATTTT; CDR3: CASSFARDSNQPQHF
size: once; J: TRBJ2-7; V: TRBV7-8; D: TRBD1; DNA: TGTGCCAGCAGCTTTTTTACAGGGGTTACGGGGGAGCAGTACTTC; CDR3: CASSFFTGVTGEQYF
size: NA; J: TRBJ2-7; V: TRBV4-2; D: TRBD2; DNA: TGTGCCAGCAGCCAAGGGACTAGCGTTACCTACGAGCAGTACTTC; CDR3: CASSQGTSVTYEQYF
size: once; J: TRBJ1-4; V: TRBV10-3; D: NA; DNA: TGTGCCATCAGTGAGTCGGGACAACTGTTTTTT; CDR3: CAISESGQLFF
size: NA; J: TRBJ2-7; V: TRBV30; D: TRBD2; DNA: TGTGCCTGGGTGCAGAGGCGGGGGACCTACGAGCAGTACTTC; CDR3: CAWVQRRGTYEQYF